These 17 T cell receptor beta chains were sequenced from one sample in a study of cytomegalovirus exposure and HLA in healthy donors. Only in-frame clones appear in the TCRdb table, and some are missing; sequencing was by immunoSEQ multiplex PCR. This sample has 260,000 or so clones, with 90% found just once. Sequencing was carried out using PBMCs. The receptors stem from a woman aged 25 to 39 in good health and CMV-seronegative.

This clone was counted a few times. The V gene is TRBV25-1, the J gene TRBJ2-7; D is uncertain. The CDR3 has 14 amino acids. Trimming stripped 2 bases from V and 2 bases from J, with 10 bases between. The germline gives CDR1 MGHDK, CDR2 SYGVNS. CDR3 sequence (DNA): TGTGCCAGCAGTGAAGGTTGGGTCCCCTACGAGCAGTACTTC. Amino acid sequence: CASSEGWVPYEQYF.

The gene calls are TRBV28 and TRBJ2-3; D is perhaps TRBD1 (6 bases). V gave up 5 bases and J gave up 4 bases, with 10 bases separating them. The V gene's germline CDR1 is MDHEN and CDR2 SYDVKM. The CDR3 totals 13 residues. The CDR3: CASSTGYPDTQYF. The CDR3 DNA is TGTGCCAGCAGTACAGGGTACCCAGATACGCAGTATTTT.

J is TRBJ1-4 and V is TRBV27; D gene uncertain. The V gene lost 5 bases and the J gene lost 7 bases, with 14 bases spanning the gap. Germline V lookup: CDR1 MNHEY, CDR2 SMNVEV (reference sequence). The CDR3 spans 14 residues. The CDR3 DNA is TGTGCCAGCAGTCCGACCGTTGGGAGTGAAAAACTGTTTTTT. It specifies CASSPTVGSEKLFF.

This chain uses TRBV4-2 with TRBJ2-7, with D uncertain. This CDR3 spans 13 amino acids. Germline CDR1 is LGHNA and CDR2 is YNFKEQ. V lost 0 bases, J lost 1 base, and 4 bases lay in between. Written as DNA, the CDR3 is TGTGCCAGCAGCCAAGATTCGTCCTACGAGCAGTACTTC. Protein sequence: CASSQDSSYEQYF.

The rearrangement links TRBV6-6 to TRBJ2-7; D remains ambiguous. This CDR3 is built from 15 residues. Germline V gene lookup returns CDR1 MNHNY and CDR2 SVGAGI (reference sequence). Between the trimmed V and J ends, which lost 6 bases and 4 bases, there was a span of 19 bases. Written as DNA, the CDR3 is TGTGCCAGCAGAGGTCTCGAACCCGGAAGATACGAGCAGTACTTC. Encoded protein: CASRGLEPGRYEQYF.

This chain connects TRBV2 to TRBJ1-3, with D unresolved. V lost 7 bases, J lost 4 bases, and 5 bases lay in between. Germline CDR1 is SNHLY and CDR2 is FYNNEI. CDR3 size: 11 residues. CDR3 sequence: CASTNGNTIYF. The CDR3 region has the DNA TGTGCCAGCACCAACGGAAACACCATATATTTT.

The chain employs TRBV7-8 and TRBJ2-7; D is perhaps TRBD1 or TRBD2 (5 bases each). There are 12 residues in the CDR3. CDR1 SGHVS and CDR2 FQNEAQ come from the germline V gene. With 3 bases removed from V and 7 bases from J, the gap between germline ends came to 10 bases. CDR3 loop: CASSFKRGEQYF. CDR3 DNA sequence: TGTGCCAGCAGCTTTAAGAGGGGAGAGCAGTACTTC.

V is TRBV6-1 and J is TRBJ2-1; 9 positions match TRBD1. CDR3 length: 21 amino acids. Germline V CDR1 and CDR2: MNHNS, SASEGT. With V trimmed by 2 bases and J by 0 bases, 17 bases remained unmatched. The CDR3 sequence is CASSEPLTGGDPGPSYNEQFF. DNA of the CDR3: TGTGCCAGCAGTGAACCTCTGACAGGGGGGGACCCAGGGCCCTCCTACAATGAGCAGTTCTTC.

The chain employs TRBV7-9 and TRBJ2-1, with D tentatively TRBD2 (5 bases). The CDR3 covers 13 residues. CDR1 is SEHNR, CDR2 FQNEAQ, per germline (reference sequence). Trimming pared 1 base from V and 9 bases from J, leaving 10 bases between. The CDR3 sequence: CASSLVAEGEQFF. The CDR3 DNA reads TGTGCCAGCAGCTTAGTAGCCGAGGGTGAGCAGTTCTTC.

This sequence joins TRBV9 and TRBJ2-1; TRBD2 is a possible D gene (5 bases). The CDR3 consists of 15 residues. From germline, CDR1 is SGDLS and CDR2 YYNGEE. The V and J ends lost 1 base and 1 base respectively, with 9 bases between them. CDR3 sequence reads: CASSVLAASYNEQFF. In nucleotides, the CDR3 is TGTGCCAGCAGCGTACTAGCAGCTTCCTACAATGAGCAGTTCTTC.

The CDR3 coding sequence is TGTGCCAGCAACCAAGCCAGCGAGGCTGAGCAGTTCTTC. Encoded protein: CASNQASEAEQFF. The rearrangement joins TRBV9 to TRBJ2-1; D ambiguous. The CDR3 runs to 13 residues. Germline CDR1 is SGDLS and CDR2 is YYNGEE. V gave up 6 bases and J gave up 9 bases, with 16 bases separating them.

This clone was detected only once. The chain links TRBV7-9 to TRBJ2-3; perhaps TRBD2 as D (6 bases). This CDR3 comprises 15 residues. Trimming removed 4 bases at V and 2 bases at J, with 13 bases between. Germline assignment: CDR1 SEHNR and CDR2 FQNEAQ (reference sequence). CDR3 region: CASSWLADPTDTQYF. CDR3 in DNA: TGTGCCAGCAGCTGGTTAGCGGACCCCACAGATACGCAGTATTTT.

The CDR3 sequence is CASSPRILREGLNEQFF. The CDR3 coding sequence is TGTGCCAGCTCACCTCGGATTTTGCGGGAGGGTTTAAATGAGCAGTTCTTC. The chain is built from TRBV18 and TRBJ2-1; 9 bases map to TRBD2. The CDR3 is 17 residues long. In germline, CDR1 is KGHSH, CDR2 LQKENI. V was pared by 3 bases and J by 7 bases, with 13 bases of the junction left unmatched.

The chain is built from TRBV5-4 and TRBJ2-1, with 8 nucleotides matching TRBD1. The V gene's germline CDR1 is SGHNT and CDR2 YYREEE (reference sequence). The ends lost 4 bases at V and 8 bases at J; junction bases unmatched: 8. The CDR3 sequence is 14 residues long. CDR3 residues: CASSPGQGSDEQFF. The CDR3 nucleotides are TGTGCCAGCAGCCCTGGACAGGGTTCGGATGAGCAGTTCTTC.

The rearrangement uses TRBV11-2 and TRBJ2-1, with 10 bases that match TRBD2. The CDR3 is 17 amino acids. J was trimmed by 6 bases and V by 5 bases; bases with no gene match: 13. CDR1 is SGHAT, CDR2 FQNNGV, per germline. The CDR3 here is CASSDQSSGSIVNEQFF. DNA for the CDR3: TGTGCCAGCAGCGATCAGTCTAGCGGGAGTATCGTCAATGAGCAGTTCTTC.

The chain couples TRBV9 to TRBJ1-1; TRBD1 matches at 7 bases. V was clipped by 1 base and J by 7 bases; unmatched bases: 1. Per germline, CDR1 SGDLS and CDR2 YYNGEE. The CDR3 is 12 amino acids. In DNA, the CDR3 is TGTGCCAGCAGCGTAACAGGGGTTGAAGCTTTCTTT. Its protein is CASSVTGVEAFF.

The DNA for the CDR3 is TGTGCCAGCAGTGGCTGGACTAGCGGGGCCACCGGGGAGCTGTTTTTT. It codes for CASSGWTSGATGELFF. V gene TRBV25-1 combines with J gene TRBJ2-2; TRBD2 matches at 12 bases. Germline V lookup: CDR1 MGHDK, CDR2 SYGVNS. Unmatched junction bases numbered 4, after V lost 4 bases and J lost 4 bases. The CDR3 has 16 amino acids.